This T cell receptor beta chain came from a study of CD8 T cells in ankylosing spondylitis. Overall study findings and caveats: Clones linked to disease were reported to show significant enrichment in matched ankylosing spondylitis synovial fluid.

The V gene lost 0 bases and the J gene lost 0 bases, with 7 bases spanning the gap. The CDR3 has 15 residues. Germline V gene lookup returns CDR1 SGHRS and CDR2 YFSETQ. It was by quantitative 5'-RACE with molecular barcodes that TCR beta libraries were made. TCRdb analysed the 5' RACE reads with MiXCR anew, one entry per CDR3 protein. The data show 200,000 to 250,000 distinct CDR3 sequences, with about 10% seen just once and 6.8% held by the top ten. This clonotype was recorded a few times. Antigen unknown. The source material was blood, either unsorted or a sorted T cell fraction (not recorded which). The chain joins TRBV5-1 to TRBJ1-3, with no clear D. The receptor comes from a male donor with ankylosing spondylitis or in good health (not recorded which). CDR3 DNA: TGCGCCAGCAGCTTGGACCTTAGCTCTGGAAACACCATATATTTT. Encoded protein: CASSLDLSSGNTIYF.